A selection of T cell receptor beta chains follows, all from one sample in a study of T cell responses to AZD1222 COVID-19 vaccine. Generated by immunoSEQ multiplex PCR, the TCRdb table keeps only in-frame clones and is missing some. The sample yields some 150,000 clones, approximately 93% seen once. Specimen: peripheral blood, collected on day 0 of MenACWY control vaccination. These receptors all stem from an adult in good health. CDR3s include the opening cysteine and the closing phenylalanine or tryptophan. A D gene is named only where the DNA matches it firmly. The listing skips clone size in some rows; elsewhere it reads once, few, many or a size class.

D gene	V gene	J gene	clone size	CDR3 protein	CDR3 DNA
NA	TRBV7-9	TRBJ2-3	NA	CASSLDTDTQYF	TGTGCCAGCAGCCTCGACACAGATACGCAGTATTTT
TRBD2	TRBV28	TRBJ2-3	NA	CATSTLLAAQYF	TGTGCCACCTCGACATTACTAGCGGCGCAGTATTTT
TRBD2	TRBV7-2	TRBJ2-5	NA	CASSQKRGGFSETQYF	TGTGCCAGCAGCCAGAAGCGGGGGGGCTTCTCAGAGACCCAGTACTTC
TRBD2	TRBV7-8	TRBJ2-3	NA	CASSARLAGVSTDTQYF	TGTGCCAGCAGCGCCCGACTAGCGGGGGTAAGCACAGATACGCAGTATTTT
NA	TRBV7-2	TRBJ1-1	NA	CASSFPPNTEAFF	TGTGCCAGCAGCTTTCCCCCAAACACTGAAGCTTTCTTT
NA	TRBV29-1	TRBJ2-7	once	CSVEAAAYEQYF	TGCAGCGTTGAAGCGGCAGCCTACGAGCAGTACTTC
NA	TRBV6-1	TRBJ1-5	NA	CASSEWGRDQPQHF	TGTGCCAGCAGTGAATGGGGGCGCGATCAGCCCCAGCATTTT
TRBD2	TRBV28	TRBJ2-7	NA	CASSSSGSEYEQYF	TGTGCCAGCAGTTCTAGCGGGAGCGAGTACGAGCAGTACTTC
NA	TRBV30	TRBJ2-1	NA	CAWKSGAYNEQFF	TGTGCCTGGAAGAGCGGCGCCTACAATGAGCAGTTCTTC
TRBD1	TRBV2	TRBJ1-6	once	CASSEGQPSSPLHF	TGTGCCAGCAGTGAGGGACAGCCGAGTTCACCCCTCCACTTT
TRBD1	TRBV3-1/TRBV3-2	TRBJ2-7	NA	CASSPTPGGHAYEQYF	TGTGCCAGCAGCCCGACCCCAGGGGGCCACGCCTACGAGCAGTACTTC
NA	TRBV11-2	TRBJ1-2	few	CASRPGLNYAHYGYTF	TGTGCCAGCAGACCCGGCCTCAATTACGCTCACTATGGCTACACCTTC
TRBD1	TRBV2	TRBJ2-2	NA	CASSGTGSTGELFF	TGTGCCAGCAGTGGGACAGGGTCCACCGGGGAGCTGTTTTTT
NA	TRBV20-1	TRBJ1-5	NA	CSASRIGQSNQPQHF	TGCAGTGCTAGTCGTATCGGCCAGAGCAATCAGCCCCAGCATTTT
NA	TRBV28	TRBJ1-4	NA	CASGSATNEKLFF	TGTGCCAGCGGAAGTGCGACTAATGAAAAACTGTTTTTT
NA	TRBV7-3	TRBJ1-6	NA	CASSLVGQENSPLHF	TGTGCCAGCAGCTTGGTCGGTCAGGAGAATTCACCCCTCCACTTT
TRBD1	TRBV3-1/TRBV3-2	TRBJ2-5	NA	CASSLSDRNQETQYF	TGTGCCAGCAGCCTTTCGGACAGGAACCAAGAGACCCAGTACTTC
NA	TRBV6-5	TRBJ1-2	NA	CASSQGRTYGYTF	TGTGCCAGCAGTCAGGGACGGACCTATGGCTACACCTTC
NA	TRBV9	TRBJ1-1	NA	CASSVGPDGFTEAFF	TGTGCCAGCAGCGTAGGGCCGGATGGGTTTACTGAAGCTTTCTTT
NA	TRBV12-3/TRBV12-4	TRBJ1-5	NA	CASSLKDQPQHF	TGTGCCAGCAGTTTAAAAGACCAGCCCCAGCATTTT
NA	TRBV6-4	TRBJ2-2	NA	CASSEVSGDTGELFF	TGTGCCAGCAGTGAGGTATCAGGGGACACCGGGGAGCTGTTTTTT
NA	TRBV19	TRBJ1-3	NA	CASSPTDRRSGNTIYF	TGTGCCAGTAGCCCTACGGACCGTCGCTCTGGAAACACCATATATTTT
NA	TRBV5-4	TRBJ1-5	once	CASSLGGSNQPQHF	TGTGCCAGCAGCCTAGGGGGTAGCAATCAGCCCCAGCATTTT
NA	TRBV5-1	TRBJ1-4	NA	CASSYGTAEATTNEKLFF	TGCGCCAGCAGCTACGGGACCGCGGAAGCTACAACTAATGAAAAACTGTTTTTT
NA	TRBV7-9	TRBJ2-1	NA	CASSYPGTSLRDEQFF	TGTGCCAGCAGTTACCCCGGGACATCCCTAAGGGATGAGCAGTTCTTC
NA	TRBV28	TRBJ1-2	NA	CASREGRYGYTF	TGTGCCAGCAGGGAGGGGCGCTATGGCTACACCTTC
NA	TRBV4-2	TRBJ2-2	NA	CASSQDLGGTGELFF	TGTGCCAGCAGCCAAGATCTGGGGGGCACCGGGGAGCTGTTTTTT
NA	TRBV9	TRBJ2-6	NA	CASRGDFRRSSGANVLTF	TGTGCCAGCAGGGGGGACTTCCGAAGGAGCTCTGGGGCCAACGTCCTGACTTTC
NA	TRBV9	TRBJ1-5	NA	CASSVGGDGSNQPQHF	TGTGCCAGCAGCGTAGGGGGTGATGGGAGCAATCAGCCCCAGCATTTT
NA	TRBV2	TRBJ1-2	NA	CASSELGTGYGYTF	TGTGCCAGCAGTGAATTAGGCACAGGGTACGGCTACACCTTC
NA	TRBV2	TRBJ1-2	NA	CASGERANYGYTF	TGTGCCAGCGGGGAAAGAGCTAACTATGGCTACACCTTC
NA	TRBV6-2/TRBV6-3	TRBJ2-3	NA	CASSYGGAETDTQYF	TGTGCCAGCAGTTACGGGGGGGCCGAGACAGATACGCAGTATTTT
NA	TRBV19	TRBJ1-1	NA	CASSEGRTEAFF	TGTGCCAGTAGCGAGGGGCGAACTGAAGCTTTCTTT
NA	TRBV6-8	TRBJ1-3	NA	CASSLGWGSGNTIYF	TGTGCCAGCAGCTTAGGGTGGGGTTCGGGAAACACCATATATTTT
NA	TRBV2	TRBJ1-6	NA	CASSEGRVLPLHF	TGTGCCAGCAGTGAGGGACGGGTTCTACCCCTCCACTTT
NA	TRBV5-6	TRBJ2-7	NA	CASIYALGSSYEQYF	TGTGCCAGCATTTATGCTTTAGGAAGTTCCTACGAGCAGTACTTC
TRBD2	TRBV27	TRBJ2-3	NA	CASSFGLAGDNQWDTQYF	TGTGCCAGCAGTTTTGGACTAGCGGGAGATAACCAGTGGGATACGCAGTATTTT
TRBD1	TRBV9	TRBJ1-2	NA	CASRLRTGQGADGYTF	TGTGCCAGCAGGTTGCGAACCGGACAGGGGGCGGATGGCTACACCTTC
NA	TRBV6-2/TRBV6-3	TRBJ2-5	NA	CASSYPSSHRETQYF	TGTGCCAGCAGTTACCCGTCCAGCCACCGAGAGACCCAGTACTTC
NA	TRBV5-6	TRBJ2-5	NA	CASSLGAGGLETQYF	TGTGCCAGCAGCTTGGGTGCCGGGGGCCTGGAGACCCAGTACTTC
NA	TRBV9	TRBJ2-5	NA	CASSVAMGRETQYF	TGTGCCAGCAGCGTAGCAATGGGGCGAGAGACCCAGTACTTC
NA	TRBV19	TRBJ2-7	once	CASSSKATGTYEQYF	TGTGCCAGTAGTTCCAAGGCGACGGGAACCTACGAGCAGTACTTC
TRBD1	TRBV5-5	TRBJ1-1	NA	CASKSGTVNTEAFF	TGTGCCAGCAAATCCGGGACAGTGAACACTGAAGCTTTCTTT
TRBD1	TRBV7-2	TRBJ2-1	once	CASSSTGWGNEQFF	TGTGCCAGCAGCTCGACAGGGTGGGGCAATGAGCAGTTCTTC
NA	TRBV4-1	TRBJ1-2	NA	CASSQDIWGNGYTF	TGCGCCAGCAGCCAAGATATATGGGGGAATGGCTACACCTTC
TRBD1	TRBV19	TRBJ1-5	NA	CASRDRGNQPQHF	TGTGCCAGTAGGGACAGGGGTAATCAGCCCCAGCATTTT
NA	TRBV2	TRBJ2-1	NA	CASSTRQSSTNEQFF	TGTGCCAGCAGCACCCGGCAATCAAGTACTAATGAGCAGTTCTTC
NA	TRBV20-1	TRBJ2-1	NA	CSASFDEQFF	TGCAGTGCTAGCTTCGATGAGCAGTTCTTC
TRBD1	TRBV15	TRBJ1-2	NA	CATSSQGARYGYTF	TGTGCCACCAGCAGTCAGGGGGCCCGCTATGGCTACACCTTC
NA	TRBV2	TRBJ2-7	NA	CASSPGPNQDSSYEQYF	TGTGCCAGCAGTCCCGGACCTAATCAGGACAGCTCCTACGAGCAGTACTTC